This is a list of T cell receptor beta chains from one sample in a study of CD8 T cells in Susac syndrome. Using its own MiXCR run on the immunoSEQ multiplex PCR reads, TCRdb lists one record per CDR3 protein. The sample yields around 170,000 distinct CDR3 sequences, 90% to 97% seen once. The sample taken for sequencing was CD4+ T cells from PBMCs. Source of these receptors: a human donor with Susac syndrome. Both conserved end residues are part of each CDR3. Each record gives: V gene, D gene, clone size, J gene, CDR3 DNA, CDR3 protein. D genes are given only for firm matches. For some rows the clone size is stated as once, few or many, or as a class when expanded; others skip it.

v_call: TRBV4-3; d_call: TRBD1; clone_size: .; j_call: TRBJ1-6; cdr3_nt: TGCGCCAGCAGCCGGGGACAGGGAAATTCACCCCTCCACTTT; cdr3_aa: CASSRGQGNSPLHF
v_call: TRBV20-1; d_call: TRBD1; clone_size: .; j_call: TRBJ1-2; cdr3_nt: TGCAGTGCCGGACAGGGAGGCTATGGCTACACCTTC; cdr3_aa: CSAGQGGYGYTF
v_call: TRBV30; d_call: TRBD2; clone_size: .; j_call: TRBJ2-5; cdr3_nt: TGTGCCTGGAGTGTAATAGCGGGGGGCGGGGAGACCCAGTACTTC; cdr3_aa: CAWSVIAGGGETQYF
v_call: TRBV11-2; d_call: .; clone_size: .; j_call: TRBJ1-2; cdr3_nt: TGTGCCAGCAGGTCTATTGGGCCCGGTAGTACAGGCTACACCTTC; cdr3_aa: CASRSIGPGSTGYTF
v_call: TRBV6-5; d_call: TRBD1; clone_size: .; j_call: TRBJ1-2; cdr3_nt: TGTGCCAGCAGTTTCCTGACAGGGGGAGGTGGCTACACCTTC; cdr3_aa: CASSFLTGGGGYTF
v_call: TRBV20-1; d_call: .; clone_size: .; j_call: TRBJ1-2; cdr3_nt: TGCAGTCCCGACCGCGGCCGGCGAGATGGCTACACCTTC; cdr3_aa: CSPDRGRRDGYTF
v_call: TRBV4-2; d_call: TRBD2; clone_size: .; j_call: TRBJ2-2; cdr3_nt: TGTGCCAGCAGCCAAAAGATGGGGAGCGGGGGAGGGACCGGGGAGCTGTTTTTT; cdr3_aa: CASSQKMGSGGGTGELFF
v_call: TRBV5-4; d_call: .; clone_size: .; j_call: TRBJ1-1; cdr3_nt: TGTGCCAGCAGCTTGGACCAAACAGGGCGAGCTTTCTTT; cdr3_aa: CASSLDQTGRAFF
v_call: TRBV6-4; d_call: .; clone_size: .; j_call: TRBJ1-1; cdr3_nt: TGTGCCAGCAGTGTCGAGCAGAACACTGAAGCTTTCTTT; cdr3_aa: CASSVEQNTEAFF
v_call: TRBV23-1; d_call: .; clone_size: .; j_call: TRBJ2-7; cdr3_nt: TGCGCCAGCACCGTGGAGGGATCGGCCGAGCAGTACTTC; cdr3_aa: CASTVEGSAEQYF
v_call: TRBV18; d_call: .; clone_size: .; j_call: TRBJ1-6; cdr3_nt: TGTGCCAGCTCACCAGATGGAACGGGTGGGAATTCACCCCTCCACTTT; cdr3_aa: CASSPDGTGGNSPLHF
v_call: TRBV23-1; d_call: TRBD1; clone_size: once; j_call: TRBJ1-6; cdr3_nt: TGCGCCAGCAGTCAGACAGGGGGTAAATTGGATTCACCCCTCCACTTT; cdr3_aa: CASSQTGGKLDSPLHF
v_call: TRBV12-3/TRBV12-4; d_call: .; clone_size: .; j_call: TRBJ2-5; cdr3_nt: TGTGCCAGCAGTTTAAGGGGGGCTTGGAGTAGAGAGACCCAGTACTTC; cdr3_aa: CASSLRGAWSRETQYF
v_call: TRBV30; d_call: .; clone_size: .; j_call: TRBJ1-2; cdr3_nt: TGTGCCTGGAGAACGACAGGCTATGGCTACACCTTC; cdr3_aa: CAWRTTGYGYTF
v_call: TRBV13; d_call: TRBD1; clone_size: .; j_call: TRBJ1-2; cdr3_nt: TGTGCCAGCAGCCAGACAGGGGGCCCCACTAACTATGGCTACACCTTC; cdr3_aa: CASSQTGGPTNYGYTF
v_call: TRBV7-2; d_call: TRBD2; clone_size: .; j_call: TRBJ2-5; cdr3_nt: TGTGCCAGCAGGCCGTCGGGGGGGTTAGAGACCCAGTACTTC; cdr3_aa: CASRPSGGLETQYF
v_call: TRBV30; d_call: TRBD2; clone_size: .; j_call: TRBJ2-1; cdr3_nt: TGTGCCGGGACTAGCGGGGGCGGCGGCTTCGGTGAGCAGTTCTTC; cdr3_aa: CAGTSGGGGFGEQFF
v_call: TRBV9; d_call: .; clone_size: .; j_call: TRBJ1-4; cdr3_nt: TGTGCCAGCAGCGTATCGCCGGGCGGTAATGAAAAACTGTTTTTT; cdr3_aa: CASSVSPGGNEKLFF
v_call: TRBV20-1; d_call: .; clone_size: .; j_call: TRBJ2-2; cdr3_nt: TGCAGTGCTCCCTCCGACAAGAACACCGGGGAGCTGTTTTTT; cdr3_aa: CSAPSDKNTGELFF
v_call: TRBV27; d_call: TRBD1; clone_size: .; j_call: TRBJ1-1; cdr3_nt: TGTGCCAGCAGCCGGGACAGGGATGTTTTCACTGAAGCTTTCTTT; cdr3_aa: CASSRDRDVFTEAFF
v_call: TRBV20-1; d_call: TRBD2; clone_size: .; j_call: TRBJ2-3; cdr3_nt: TGCAGTGCTAGAGCGAGTAGCGGGGCAGATACGCAGTATTTT; cdr3_aa: CSARASSGADTQYF
v_call: TRBV30; d_call: TRBD1; clone_size: .; j_call: TRBJ1-1; cdr3_nt: TGTGCCTGGAGTGCAGGGGGCGGCACTGAAGCTTTCTTT; cdr3_aa: CAWSAGGGTEAFF
v_call: TRBV7-8; d_call: .; clone_size: .; j_call: TRBJ1-1; cdr3_nt: TGTGCCAGCAGCTTAGCGCAGGGGTGGAACACTGAAGCTTTCTTT; cdr3_aa: CASSLAQGWNTEAFF
v_call: TRBV7-3; d_call: TRBD1; clone_size: .; j_call: TRBJ2-3; cdr3_nt: TGTGCCAGCAGCGCCACGGGACAGACCACAGATACGCAGTATTTT; cdr3_aa: CASSATGQTTDTQYF
v_call: TRBV9; d_call: .; clone_size: .; j_call: TRBJ2-2; cdr3_nt: TGTGCCAGCAGCGTAGTAGACAACACCGGGGAGCTGTTTTTT; cdr3_aa: CASSVVDNTGELFF
v_call: TRBV12-3/TRBV12-4; d_call: TRBD1; clone_size: .; j_call: TRBJ2-7; cdr3_nt: TGTGCCAGCAGGTTATCCGGGACAGGGGTAGTAAACGAGCAGTACTTC; cdr3_aa: CASRLSGTGVVNEQYF
v_call: TRBV29-1; d_call: .; clone_size: .; j_call: TRBJ1-1; cdr3_nt: TGCAGCGGTAGTTACACTGAAGCTTTCTTT; cdr3_aa: CSGSYTEAFF
v_call: TRBV9; d_call: .; clone_size: once; j_call: TRBJ1-2; cdr3_nt: TGTGCCAGCAGCGTAGTCCCAGAGCCAGGGTATGGCTACACCTTC; cdr3_aa: CASSVVPEPGYGYTF